This T cell receptor (beta chain) was recovered during a study of T-cell reconstitution after alpha-beta-depleted transplantation in children. This clonotype appeared a few times. The CDR3 contains 15 residues. CDR1 and CDR2 from the germline V gene are KGHDR and SFDVKD. Trimming took 4 bases from V and 4 from J, leaving 15 bases between them. Preparation of the TCRbeta library involved a method that used unique molecular identifiers. TCRdb used MiXCR to reprocess the PCR reads, holding one entry per CDR3 protein. Of some 640,000 distinct CDR3 sequences listed, roughly 15% were seen once; the top ten hold over 0.95%.

The sequencing used PBMCs from the stem cell graft donor, collected from the stem cell graft. V is TRBV24-1 and J is TRBJ1-2, with TRBD1 as a possible D gene (6 bases). This receptor was taken from a human donor who donated a stem cell graft to a child with acute myeloid leukemia. CDR3 sequence: CATSDPGQSVYGYTF. CDR3 sequence (DNA): TGTGCCACCAGTGACCCCGGACAGAGCGTCTATGGCTACACCTTC.